This is a list of T cell receptor beta chains from one sample in a study of blood T cell repertoires in COVID-19. Data came from immunoSEQ multiplex PCR; TCRdb stores just in-frame clones and leaves some out. The sample has some 130,000 clones, around nine tenths seen once. Sequenced material: peripheral blood. The origin of the receptors is a woman in her sixties or seventies with COVID-19, enrolled during active disease. Both conserved end residues are part of each CDR3.

V | CDR3
TRBV11-2 | CASSLAQGATGNTIYF
TRBV2 | CASSLAGGREKLFF
TRBV12-3/TRBV12-4 | CASSPTGYYGYTF
TRBV7-9 | CASSLVTGSLGNSPLHF
TRBV6-5 | CASRDRGPGGNTIYF
TRBV7-8 | CASSLGSAGYNEQFF
TRBV27 | CASSSLRQGAYGYTF
TRBV4-2 | CASSPPPVAGSYEQYF
TRBV6-6 | CASSYGQGAGYGYTF
TRBV5-4 | CASSTYRQGWTEAFF
TRBV4-2 | CASSPRDRDTDTQYF
TRBV28 | CASTVAGGYYEQYF
TRBV7-2 | CASSSGLAGGFSGANVLTF
TRBV5-1 | CASSNIQTDTQYF
TRBV19 | CASISRHRATEAFF
TRBV28 | CASSTGTDYQPQHF
TRBV2 | CASSLRRINYGYTF
TRBV2 | CASRDYRGENYGYTF
TRBV5-1 | CASSLNTQGADEKLFF
TRBV2 | CVSTTSGNTIYF
TRBV6-6 | CASTKTGGALETQYF
TRBV14 | CASSHFNTEAFF
TRBV2 | CASSGTGVGNSPLHF
TRBV5-1 | CASSRGTDTGELFF
TRBV5-4 | CASSFGAGGIPRTDTQYF
TRBV6-4 | CASSSGNEKLFF
TRBV10-2 | CASKVPGTQAAEAFF